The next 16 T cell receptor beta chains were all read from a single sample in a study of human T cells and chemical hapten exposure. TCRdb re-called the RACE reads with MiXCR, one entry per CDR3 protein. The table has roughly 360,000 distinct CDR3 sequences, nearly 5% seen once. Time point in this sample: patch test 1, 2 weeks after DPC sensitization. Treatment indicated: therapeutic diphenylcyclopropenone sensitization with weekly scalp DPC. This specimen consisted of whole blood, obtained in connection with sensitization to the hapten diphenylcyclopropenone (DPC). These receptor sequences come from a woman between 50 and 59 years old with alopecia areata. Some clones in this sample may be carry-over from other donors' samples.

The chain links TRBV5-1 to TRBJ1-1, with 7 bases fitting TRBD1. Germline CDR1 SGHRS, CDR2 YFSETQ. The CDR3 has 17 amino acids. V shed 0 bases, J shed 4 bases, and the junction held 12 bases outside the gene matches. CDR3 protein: CASSLVELQGWGTEAFF. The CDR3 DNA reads TGCGCCAGCAGCTTGGTAGAGTTACAGGGGTGGGGCACTGAAGCTTTCTTT.

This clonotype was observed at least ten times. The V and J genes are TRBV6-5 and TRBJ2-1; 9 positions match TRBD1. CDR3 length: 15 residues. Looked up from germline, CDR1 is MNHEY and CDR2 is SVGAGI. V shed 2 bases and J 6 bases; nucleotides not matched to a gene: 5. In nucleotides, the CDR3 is TGTGCCAGCAGTTACAGGGGACAGGGTTCCAATGAGCAGTTCTTC. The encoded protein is CASSYRGQGSNEQFF.

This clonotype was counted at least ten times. Here the CDR3 reads CASSAGHLLSYEQYF. The CDR3 bases are TGTGCCAGCAGCGCCGGACACCTCCTCTCCTACGAGCAGTACTTC. The chain recombines TRBV9 with TRBJ2-7; a weak D match, TRBD1 (5 bases). The CDR3 consists of 15 residues. V was shortened by 3 bases and J by 0 bases, with 13 bases between the two germline ends. The germline CDR1 and CDR2 sequences are SGDLS and YYNGEE.

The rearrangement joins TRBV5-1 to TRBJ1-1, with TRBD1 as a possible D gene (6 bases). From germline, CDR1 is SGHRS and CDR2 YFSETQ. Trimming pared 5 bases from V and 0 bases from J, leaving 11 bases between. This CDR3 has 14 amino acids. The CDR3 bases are TGCGCCAGCAGACAGGACAGCCTGAACACTGAAGCTTTCTTT. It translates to CASRQDSLNTEAFF.

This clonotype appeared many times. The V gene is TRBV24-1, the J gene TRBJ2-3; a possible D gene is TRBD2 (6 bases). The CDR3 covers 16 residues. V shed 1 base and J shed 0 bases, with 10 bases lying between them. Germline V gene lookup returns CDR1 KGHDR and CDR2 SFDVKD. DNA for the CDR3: TGTGCCACCAGTGATTTTGAGGGGAGGAGCACAGATACGCAGTATTTT. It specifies CATSDFEGRSTDTQYF.

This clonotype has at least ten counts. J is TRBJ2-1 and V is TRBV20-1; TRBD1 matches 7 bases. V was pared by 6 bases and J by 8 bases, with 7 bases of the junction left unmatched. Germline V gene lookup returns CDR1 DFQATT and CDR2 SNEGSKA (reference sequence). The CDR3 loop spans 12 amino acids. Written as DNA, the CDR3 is TGCAGTGCGCTGACAGGGTCCCATGAGCAGTTCTTC. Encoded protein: CSALTGSHEQFF.

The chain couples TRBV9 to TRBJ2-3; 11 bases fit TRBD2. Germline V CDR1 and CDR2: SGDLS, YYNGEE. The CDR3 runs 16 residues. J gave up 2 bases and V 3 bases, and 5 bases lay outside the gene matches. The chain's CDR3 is CASSAGTSGTTDTQYF. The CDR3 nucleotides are TGTGCCAGCAGCGCCGGGACTAGCGGCACCACAGATACGCAGTATTTT.

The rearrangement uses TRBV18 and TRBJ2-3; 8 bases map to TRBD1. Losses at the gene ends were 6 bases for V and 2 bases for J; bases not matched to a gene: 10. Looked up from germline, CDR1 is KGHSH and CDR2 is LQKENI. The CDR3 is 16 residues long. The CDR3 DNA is TGTGCCAGCTCGTCCTCCGGGACAGGAGCCACAGATACGCAGTATTTT. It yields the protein CASSSSGTGATDTQYF.

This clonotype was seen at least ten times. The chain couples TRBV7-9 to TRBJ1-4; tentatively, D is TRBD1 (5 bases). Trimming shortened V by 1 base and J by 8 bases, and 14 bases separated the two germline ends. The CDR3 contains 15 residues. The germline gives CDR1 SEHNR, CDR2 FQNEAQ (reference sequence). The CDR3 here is CASSLGGVREEKLFF. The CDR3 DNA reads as TGTGCCAGCAGCTTAGGAGGGGTCCGGGAGGAAAAACTGTTTTTT.

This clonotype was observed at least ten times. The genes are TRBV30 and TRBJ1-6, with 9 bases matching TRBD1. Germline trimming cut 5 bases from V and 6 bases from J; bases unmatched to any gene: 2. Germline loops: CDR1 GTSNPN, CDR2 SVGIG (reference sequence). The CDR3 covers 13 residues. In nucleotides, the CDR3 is TGTGCCTGGGACAGGGGGATTAATTCACCCCTCCACTTT. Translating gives CAWDRGINSPLHF. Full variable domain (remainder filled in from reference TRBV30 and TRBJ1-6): SQTIHQWPATLVQPVGSPLSLECTVEGTSNPNLYWYRQAAGRGLQLLFYSVGIGQISSEVPQNLSASRPQDRQFILSSKKLLLSDSGFYLCAWDRGINSPLHFGNGTRLTVT.

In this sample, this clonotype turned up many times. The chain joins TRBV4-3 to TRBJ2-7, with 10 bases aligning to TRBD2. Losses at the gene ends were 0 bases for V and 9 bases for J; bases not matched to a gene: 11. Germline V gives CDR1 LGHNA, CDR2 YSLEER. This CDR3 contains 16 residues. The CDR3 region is CASSQDMLAGGRAQYF. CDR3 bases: TGCGCCAGCAGCCAAGATATGTTAGCGGGAGGTCGGGCGCAGTACTTC.

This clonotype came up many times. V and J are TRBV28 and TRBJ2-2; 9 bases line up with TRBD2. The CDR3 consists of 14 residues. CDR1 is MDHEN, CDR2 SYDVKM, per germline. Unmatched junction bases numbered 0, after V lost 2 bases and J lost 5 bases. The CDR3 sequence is CASSLAGGTGELFF. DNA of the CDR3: TGTGCCAGCAGTTTAGCGGGAGGGACCGGGGAGCTGTTTTTT.

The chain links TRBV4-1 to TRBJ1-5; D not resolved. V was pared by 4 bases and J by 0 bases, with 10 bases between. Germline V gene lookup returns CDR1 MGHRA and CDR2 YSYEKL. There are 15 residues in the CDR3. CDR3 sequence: CASSPADYSNQPQHF. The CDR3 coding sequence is TGCGCCAGCAGCCCAGCGGACTATAGCAATCAGCCCCAGCATTTT.

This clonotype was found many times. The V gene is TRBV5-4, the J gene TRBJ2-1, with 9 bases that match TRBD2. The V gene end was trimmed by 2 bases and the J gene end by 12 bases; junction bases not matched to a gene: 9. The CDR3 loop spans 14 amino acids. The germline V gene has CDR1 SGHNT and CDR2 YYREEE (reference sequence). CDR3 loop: CASSFVSGGYGQFF. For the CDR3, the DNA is TGTGCCAGCAGCTTTGTTAGCGGGGGCTATGGGCAGTTCTTC.

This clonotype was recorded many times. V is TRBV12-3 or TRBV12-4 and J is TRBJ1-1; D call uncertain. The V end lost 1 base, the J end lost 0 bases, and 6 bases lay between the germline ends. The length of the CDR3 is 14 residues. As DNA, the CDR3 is TGTGCCAGCAGTTTAGACAGCGTGAACACTGAAGCTTTCTTT. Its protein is CASSLDSVNTEAFF.

CDR3 DNA sequence: TGTGCCAGCAGTTTAGGAGGCGCGGCCACTGAAGCTTTCTTT. Its translation is CASSLGGAATEAFF. This chain links TRBV12-3 or TRBV12-4 with TRBJ1-1; D gene unclear. V was shortened by 1 base and J by 4 bases, with 10 bases between the two germline ends. The CDR3 has 14 residues.